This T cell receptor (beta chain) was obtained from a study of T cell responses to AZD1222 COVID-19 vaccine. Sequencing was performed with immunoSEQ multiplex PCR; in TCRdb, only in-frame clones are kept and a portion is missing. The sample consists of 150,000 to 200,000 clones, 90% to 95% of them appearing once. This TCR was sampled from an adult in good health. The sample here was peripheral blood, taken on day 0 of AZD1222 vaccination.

CDR3 nucleotide sequence: TGTGCCAGCAGAGTTAACCTCGGACAGGGAACAGATACGCAGTATTTT. Amino acids: CASRVNLGQGTDTQYF. The chain is built from TRBV2 and TRBJ2-3, with TRBD1 identical over 8 bases. Per the germline V gene, CDR1 is SNHLY and CDR2 is FYNNEI. The CDR3 is made up of 16 amino acids. J was trimmed by 3 bases and V by 6 bases; bases with no gene match: 11.